These 20 T cell receptor beta chains originate from one sample sequenced in a study of cytomegalovirus exposure and HLA in healthy donors. PCR was performed using 60 Vbeta and 13 Jbeta primers. Here immunoSEQ multiplex PCR was the method, and the copy in TCRdb shows in-frame clones only, minus some. The sample carries roughly 120,000 clones, around 73% recorded once. Sequenced: PBMCs. The receptors derive from a man aged 60 to 75 in good health and CMV-seropositive.

The table lists this clone with a count of one. This sequence joins TRBV30 and TRBJ1-2, with D unclear. The germline gives CDR1 GTSNPN, CDR2 SVGIG (reference sequence). The ends were cut back, 2 bases at V and 3 bases at J, with 7 bases in the middle. The CDR3 runs 12 residues. CDR3 DNA sequence: TGTGCCTGGAGTCCGGGAGACTATGGCTACACCTTC. The encoded protein is CAWSPGDYGYTF.

V usage is TRBV7-2 and J usage is TRBJ1-4; D perhaps matches TRBD1 (5 bases). The V end lost 5 bases, the J end lost 7 bases, and 17 bases lay between the germline ends. CDR1 is SGHTA, CDR2 FQGNSA, per germline. The length of the CDR3 is 15 residues. The CDR3 reads CASSPSWGGAEKLFF. Here the CDR3 DNA reads TGTGCCAGCAGCCCTAGTTGGGGGGGAGCTGAAAAACTGTTTTTT.

This clone has just a few counts. The DNA of the CDR3 is TGTGCCAGCAGTGATGGATACCCCGGGTCAGCGAACACCGGGGAGCTGTTTTTT. Translation: CASSDGYPGSANTGELFF. The chain has TRBV6-1 and TRBJ2-2; no firm D call. The CDR3 is 18 amino acids. Trimming took 3 bases from V and 0 from J, leaving 17 bases between them. Germline CDR1 is MNHNS and CDR2 is SASEGT.

On this clone itself: Other DNA sequences from this sample encode an identical CDR3 as well. The genes are TRBV2 and TRBJ1-5; D unclear. V shed 2 bases and J shed 2 bases, with 4 bases lying between them. The CDR3 length is 13 residues. Germline assignment: CDR1 SNHLY and CDR2 FYNNEI. This CDR3 reads CASSESRNQPQHF. CDR3 nucleotides: TGTGCCAGCAGTGAATCTCGCAATCAGCCCCAGCATTTT.

The table lists this clone with a few counts. The DNA for the CDR3 is TGTGCCAGCAGCATAGGAGACAGTCCAAATCAGCCCCAGCATTTT. Protein: CASSIGDSPNQPQHF. This chain joins TRBV7-8 and TRBJ1-5; tentative D call: TRBD1 (5 bases). Germline V gives CDR1 SGHVS, CDR2 FQNEAQ. The CDR3 has 15 residues. Trimming shortened V by 5 bases and J by 4 bases, and 15 bases separated the two germline ends.

This clone was counted between two and nine times. The chain employs TRBV10-3 and TRBJ2-1; 9 bases match TRBD1. The V segment lost 6 bases and the J segment 8 bases; nucleotides outside the gene matches: 8. CDR3 size: 14 residues. The germline CDR1 and CDR2 sequences are ENHRY and SYGVKD. CDR3 amino acids: CAIRTDRGGHEQFF. CDR3 bases: TGTGCCATCAGAACGGACAGGGGAGGCCATGAGCAGTTCTTC.

The V and J genes are TRBV5-1 and TRBJ2-5; 12 bases align to TRBD1. After removal of 4 bases from V and 11 bases from J, the junction contained 12 bases not matched to a gene. CDR3 size: 15 residues. The germline V gene encodes CDR1 SGHRS and CDR2 YFSETQ. The DNA of the CDR3 is TGCGCCAGCAGCCCCGAAGGGACAGGGGGCAGGGAGCAGTACTTC. Amino acids: CASSPEGTGGREQYF.

V gene TRBV9 combines with J gene TRBJ1-1; D unresolved. V lost 4 bases and J 5 bases, leaving 12 bases between the germline ends. CDR1 is SGDLS and CDR2 is YYNGEE in the germline V gene. The length of the CDR3 is 13 residues. CDR3 nucleotides: TGTGCCAGCAGCCCCCGCGGGCAGACTGAAGCTTTCTTT. Encoded protein: CASSPRGQTEAFF.

The table lists this clone with a few counts. This sequence joins TRBV7-9 and TRBJ1-2; D remains ambiguous. The germline CDR1 and CDR2 sequences are SEHNR and FQNEAQ (reference sequence). This CDR3 region has 15 residues. V was pared by 5 bases and J by 3 bases, with 16 bases between. CDR3 residues: CASSPPWVGDYGYTF. The CDR3 nucleotides are TGTGCCAGCAGCCCCCCTTGGGTGGGCGACTATGGCTACACCTTC.

V gene TRBV7-2 combines with J gene TRBJ2-7; D not resolved. Per the germline V gene, CDR1 is SGHTA and CDR2 is FQGNSA. V was trimmed by 5 bases and J by 0 bases, leaving 5 bases between them. The CDR3 totals 12 residues. Written as DNA, the CDR3 is TGTGCCAGCAGCGCCAGCTCCTACGAGCAGTACTTC. It codes for CASSASSYEQYF.

The gene calls are TRBV25-1 and TRBJ2-3, with D perhaps matching TRBD2 (5 bases). The V gene's germline CDR1 is MGHDK and CDR2 SYGVNS. The CDR3 length is 13 residues. With 6 bases removed from V and 2 bases from J, the gap between germline ends came to 9 bases. Here the CDR3 reads CASREVVTDTQYF. The CDR3 nucleotides read TGTGCCAGCAGGGAGGTTGTCACAGATACGCAGTATTTT.

The rearrangement links TRBV25-1 to TRBJ1-1; TRBD1 agrees at 7 bases. The CDR3 consists of 14 residues. J was trimmed by 3 bases and V by 3 bases; bases with no gene match: 4. From germline, CDR1 is MGHDK and CDR2 SYGVNS. The CDR3 DNA reads as TGTGCCAGCAGTGATTCTGACAGGGACACTGAAGCTTTCTTT. This sequence encodes CASSDSDRDTEAFF.

The chain carries TRBV6-5 and TRBJ2-1; 7 bases fit TRBD2. The CDR3 is 13 residues long. J was trimmed by 9 bases and V by 2 bases; bases with no gene match: 4. Germline values: CDR1 MNHEY, CDR2 SVGAGI. DNA for the CDR3: TGTGCCAGCAGTTACGTTACGGGGGGTGAGCAGTTCTTC. Amino acid sequence: CASSYVTGGEQFF.

The V gene is TRBV10-3, the J gene TRBJ2-7; possibly TRBD1 for D (5 bases). The CDR3 has 14 amino acids. The V and J ends lost 0 bases and 2 bases respectively, with 8 bases between them. Germline V gene sequence: CDR1 ENHRY, CDR2 SYGVKD. CDR3 sequence reads: CAISESGAPYEQYF. Here the CDR3 DNA reads TGTGCCATCAGTGAGTCTGGGGCTCCCTACGAGCAGTACTTC.

V and J are TRBV7-8 and TRBJ2-3; TRBD2 is a possible D gene (5 bases). The CDR3 covers 17 residues. The ends were cut back, 5 bases at V and 2 bases at J, with 20 bases in the middle. The germline CDR1 and CDR2 sequences are SGHVS and FQNEAQ. CDR3 loop: CASSLSLGLAITDTQYF. The CDR3 region has the DNA TGTGCCAGCAGCCTCTCACTAGGGCTAGCTATCACAGATACGCAGTATTTT.

This clone was observed a single time. The chain uses TRBV2 and TRBJ2-2, with D possibly matching TRBD1 (5 bases). Germline CDR1 and CDR2: SNHLY and FYNNEI. The CDR3 contains 15 residues. V was shortened by 0 bases and J by 4 bases, with 9 bases between the two germline ends. The CDR3 here is CASSEARGGTGELFF. The CDR3 DNA reads TGTGCCAGCAGTGAAGCTAGGGGTGGCACCGGGGAGCTGTTTTTT.

This clone showed up just a few times. This sequence joins TRBV6-5 and TRBJ1-1; possibly TRBD1 for D (5 bases). V gave up 6 bases and J gave up 5 bases, with 10 bases separating them. Germline assignment: CDR1 MNHEY and CDR2 SVGAGI. This CDR3 contains 12 residues. As DNA, the CDR3 is TGTGCCAGCAGGTCAGGGTTTACTGAAGCTTTCTTT. Residues: CASRSGFTEAFF.

The chain employs TRBV7-9 and TRBJ2-5; 9 nucleotides match TRBD2. With V trimmed by 5 bases and J by 7 bases, 11 bases remained unmatched. The V gene's germline CDR1 is SEHNR and CDR2 FQNEAQ (reference sequence). CDR3 length: 15 amino acids. CDR3 DNA sequence: TGTGCCAGCAGCCTCATAGCGGGGGAGTTGGTGACCCAGTACTTC. Protein: CASSLIAGELVTQYF.

The rearrangement links TRBV7-2 to TRBJ2-1, with 11 nucleotides matching TRBD1. CDR3 size: 16 residues. With 5 bases clipped from V and 3 bases from J, the junction kept 6 bases outside the gene matches. From germline, CDR1 is SGHTA and CDR2 FQGNSA. Here the CDR3 DNA reads TGTGCCAGCAGCGAGGGACAGGGGGTACACTACAATGAGCAGTTCTTC. Translation gives CASSEGQGVHYNEQFF.

J is TRBJ2-3 and V is TRBV28; 10 bases match TRBD1. There are 16 residues in the CDR3. The germline V gene encodes CDR1 MDHEN and CDR2 SYDVKM. V was pared by 4 bases and J by 3 bases, with 7 bases of the junction left unmatched. CDR3 sequence (DNA): TGTGCCAGCAGTTGGGGACAGGGGAGATTGACAGATACGCAGTATTTT. It translates to CASSWGQGRLTDTQYF.